This T cell receptor beta chain was recorded in a study of T cell responses to AZD1222 COVID-19 vaccine. General observations from the study: In all cases, repertoires were sampled only after the peak T cell response.

Second-dose timings of about 4 or about 12 weeks were pooled. Germline CDR1 reads MNHEY; CDR2 reads SMNVEV (reference sequence). The junction had 13 bases not matched to a gene; V was cut back by 3 bases and J by 6 bases. The CDR3 is 17 residues long. With regard to this clone: Its antigen is unidentified.

Generated by immunoSEQ multiplex PCR, the TCRdb table keeps only in-frame clones and is missing some. This table has about 160,000 clones, 94% appearing once. This specimen consisted of peripheral blood, obtained 28 days after the second AZD1222 dose. The sequence was collected from an adult who received the AZD1222 COVID-19 vaccine. This rearrangement joins TRBV27 to TRBJ1-2; TRBD1 agrees at 10 bases. In nucleotides, the CDR3 is TGTGCCAGCAGTTTCTCGGGACAGGGGACGACAACGGATGGCTACACCTTC. Protein: CASSFSGQGTTTDGYTF.